This TCR beta chain emerged from a study of OX40 agonist ivuxolimab in advanced cancers. The overall study: Treatment received earlier with anti-PD-1, anti-PD-L1 or anti-CTLA-4 agents was allowed, and more than 30% had some. Study results and limitations: With doses of 0.1 to 3.0 mg/kg, CD4+ and CD8+ blood T cells had undergone clonal expansion by week 6. Clonal expansion among partial responders at 0.1-3.0 mg/kg ranked near the lowest.

Worth noting for this clone: Its antigen is not known.

This CDR3 region has 14 residues. In germline, CDR1 is SGHRS, CDR2 YFSETQ. V was trimmed by 7 bases and J by 2 bases, leaving 12 bases between them. Profiled with immunoSEQ multiplex PCR; TCRdb holds only in-frame clones, not every one. The data show under 95,000 clones, about 90% seen once. The chain has TRBV5-1 and TRBJ2-2; D may be TRBD2 (6 bases). This material consisted of CD4+ or CD8+ T cells sorted from blood, taken in a trial of the OX40 agonist ivuxolimab. This TCR was recovered from an adult with an advanced solid tumor such as melanoma, head and neck, liver or kidney cancer. The CDR3: CASGPSANTGELFF. CDR3 bases: TGCGCCAGCGGGCCTAGCGCAAACACCGGGGAGCTGTTTTTT. The whole variable domain, remainder taken from reference TRBV5-1 and TRBJ2-2, is KAGVTQTPRYLIKTRGQQVTLSCSPISGHRSVSWYQQTPGQGLQFLFEYFSETQRNKGNFPGRFSGRQFSNSRSEMNVSTLELGDSALYLCASGPSANTGELFFGEGSRLTVL.